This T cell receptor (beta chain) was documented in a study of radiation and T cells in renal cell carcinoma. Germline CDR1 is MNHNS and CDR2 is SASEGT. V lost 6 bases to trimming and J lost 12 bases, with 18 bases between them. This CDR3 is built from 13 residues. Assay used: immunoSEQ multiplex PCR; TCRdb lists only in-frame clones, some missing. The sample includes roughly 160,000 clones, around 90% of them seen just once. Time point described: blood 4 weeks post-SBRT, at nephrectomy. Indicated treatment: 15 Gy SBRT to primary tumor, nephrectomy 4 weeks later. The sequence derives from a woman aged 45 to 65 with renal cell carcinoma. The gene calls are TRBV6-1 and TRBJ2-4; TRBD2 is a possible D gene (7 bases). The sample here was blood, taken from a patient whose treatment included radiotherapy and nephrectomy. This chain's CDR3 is CASRGGGRHGQYF. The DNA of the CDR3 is TGTGCCAGCAGGGGAGGGGGAAGGCATGGTCAGTACTTC.